The 4 T cell receptor beta chains below all came from one sample that was sequenced in a study of blood T cell repertoires in COVID-19. Repertoires were generated with immunoSEQ multiplex PCR, while TCRdb's copy carries only in-frame clones and drops some. Of more than 200,000 clones in the sample, nearly 90% were seen once. The sequencing sample was made of PBMCs or T cells enriched from blood (not recorded which). These receptors came from a man aged 25-40 years who had recovered from COVID-19.

The sample holds a few counts of this clone. This rearrangement joins TRBV7-9 to TRBJ2-2; the D gene is possibly TRBD2 (5 bases). Germline CDR1 reads SEHNR; CDR2 reads FQNEAQ (reference sequence). There are 13 residues in the CDR3. V was cut by 5 bases and J by 6 bases, with 10 bases left in between. The CDR3 nucleotides are TGTGCCAGCAGCCCGGGATATCCCGGGGAGCTGTTTTTT. Protein: CASSPGYPGELFF.

The V and J genes are TRBV4-3 and TRBJ1-1, with a possible D match to TRBD1 (5 bases). The germline V and J ends were trimmed by 0 bases and 4 bases, with 12 bases remaining between them. This CDR3 contains 15 residues. Per germline, CDR1 LGHNA and CDR2 YSLEER. The DNA of the CDR3 is TGCGCCAGCAGCCAAGAGACAGCAAGGGGCACTGAAGCTTTCTTT. Protein: CASSQETARGTEAFF.

This clone was seen just once. This chain uses TRBV5-5 with TRBJ2-5, with a weak D call TRBD1 (5 bases). The CDR3 loop spans 13 amino acids. CDR1 SGHKS and CDR2 YYEKEE come from the germline V gene (reference sequence). With 2 bases removed from V and 3 bases from J, the gap between germline ends came to 8 bases. CDR3 DNA: TGTGCCAGCAGCTTTGGGGCAGAAGAGACCCAGTACTTC. The encoded protein is CASSFGAEETQYF.

The chain carries TRBV7-2 and TRBJ1-2; 8 bases are a match to TRBD1. Germline CDR1 reads SGHTA; CDR2 reads FQGNSA. Trimming at V came to 1 base and at J to 6 bases, leaving 7 bases not matched to a gene. The CDR3 has 15 amino acids. CDR3 sequence (DNA): TGTGCCAGCAGCTTAGGGTTTACGGACAGGGATGGCTACACCTTC. This codes for CASSLGFTDRDGYTF.